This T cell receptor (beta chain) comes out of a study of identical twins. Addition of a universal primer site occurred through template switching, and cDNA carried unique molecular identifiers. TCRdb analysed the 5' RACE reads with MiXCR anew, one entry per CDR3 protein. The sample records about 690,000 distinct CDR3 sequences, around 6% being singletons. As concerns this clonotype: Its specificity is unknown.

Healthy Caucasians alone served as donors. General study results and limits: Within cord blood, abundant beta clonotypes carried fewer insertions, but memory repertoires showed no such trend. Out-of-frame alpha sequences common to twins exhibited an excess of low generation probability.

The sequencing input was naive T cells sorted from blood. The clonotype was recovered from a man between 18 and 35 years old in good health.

CDR3 region: CASSLTGARATGELFF. The CDR3 coding sequence is TGTGCCAGCAGCTTAACGGGGGCGCGGGCAACCGGGGAGCTGTTTTTT. The chain has TRBV11-2 and TRBJ2-2, with D perhaps assigned TRBD1 or TRBD2 (6 bases each). CDR1 is SGHAT, CDR2 FQNNGV, per germline. CDR3 size: 16 residues. With 2 bases removed from V and 5 bases from J, the gap between germline ends came to 15 bases.